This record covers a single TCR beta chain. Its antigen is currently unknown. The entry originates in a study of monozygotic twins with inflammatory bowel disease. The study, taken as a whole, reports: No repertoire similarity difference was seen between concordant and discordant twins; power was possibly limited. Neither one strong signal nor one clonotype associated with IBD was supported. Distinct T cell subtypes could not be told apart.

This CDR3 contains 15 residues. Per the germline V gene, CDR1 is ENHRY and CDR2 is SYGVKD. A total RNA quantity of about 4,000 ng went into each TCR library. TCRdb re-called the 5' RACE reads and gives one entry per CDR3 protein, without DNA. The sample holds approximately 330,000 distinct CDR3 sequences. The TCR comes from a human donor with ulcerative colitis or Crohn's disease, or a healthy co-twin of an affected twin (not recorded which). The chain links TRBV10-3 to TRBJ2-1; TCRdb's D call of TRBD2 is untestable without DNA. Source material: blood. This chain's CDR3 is CAISQSGGDVNEQFF.